Sequencing of this TCR beta chain was carried out in a study of technical replicates of blood from a few donors. Data came from immunoSEQ multiplex PCR; TCRdb stores just in-frame clones and leaves some out. The top ten clones hold 0.27% of a sample with tens of thousands of clones, approximately 90% of them seen once. This TCR came from a human donor in good health. Sequenced: T cells isolated from PBMCs.

The CDR3 is CASSPHLRGVGTGELFF. The CDR3 DNA reads as TGCGCCAGCAGCCCCCACCTGCGGGGTGTTGGCACCGGGGAGCTGTTTTTT. The chain recombines TRBV5-1 with TRBJ2-2, with D tentatively TRBD2 (6 bases). The CDR3 runs to 17 residues. V shed 4 bases and J shed 4 bases, with 20 bases lying between them. Germline V lookup: CDR1 SGHRS, CDR2 YFSETQ.